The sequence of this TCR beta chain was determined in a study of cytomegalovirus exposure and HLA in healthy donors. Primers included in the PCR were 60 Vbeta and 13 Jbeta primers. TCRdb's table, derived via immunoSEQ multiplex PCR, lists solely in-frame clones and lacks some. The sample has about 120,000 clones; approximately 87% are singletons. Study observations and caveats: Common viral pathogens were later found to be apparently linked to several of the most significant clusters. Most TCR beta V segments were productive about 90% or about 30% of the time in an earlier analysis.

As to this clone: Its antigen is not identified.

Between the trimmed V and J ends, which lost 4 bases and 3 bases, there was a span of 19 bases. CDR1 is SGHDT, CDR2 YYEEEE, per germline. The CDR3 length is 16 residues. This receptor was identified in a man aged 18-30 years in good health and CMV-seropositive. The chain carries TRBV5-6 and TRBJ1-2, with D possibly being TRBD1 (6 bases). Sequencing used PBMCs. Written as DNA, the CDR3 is TGTGCCAGCAGCCACGGACAGCCAAGACTTTACTATGGCTACACCTTC. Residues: CASSHGQPRLYYGYTF.